The source of this TCR beta chain is a study of blood T cell repertoires in COVID-19. Across the study: The United States, Italy and Spain supplied acute and convalescent COVID-19 samples. The analysed material was cDNA or gDNA that came from T cells, B-cell-depleted T cells, or PBMCs.

The germline gives CDR1 SGHAT, CDR2 FQNNGV. The J segment lost 1 base and the V segment lost 1 base, leaving 12 bases of the junction unmatched. The CDR3 is made up of 19 amino acids. How the authors handled the data: Amplification from reference gene primers served as the basis for estimated nucleated cell counts. Assay: immunoSEQ multiplex PCR; the TCRdb copy retains only in-frame clones and omits some. The DNA gave D and trimming, while V, J and clone size come from that table. The data show approximately 400,000 clones, 89% seen once. Sequencing was done on a sample of peripheral blood. This receptor was obtained from a man aged 40-55 years with acute or convalescent COVID-19. The genes are TRBV11-2 and TRBJ2-1; 8 nucleotides agree with TRBD2. DNA for the CDR3: TGTGCCAGCAGCTTAGTGGGCGGGGGGACTCTCTCTTCCTACAATGAGCAGTTCTTC. Its translation: CASSLVGGGTLSSYNEQFF.